Listed below are T cell receptor beta chains from one sample, sequenced in a study of human T cells and chemical hapten exposure. Using its own MiXCR run on the RACE reads, TCRdb lists one record per CDR3 protein. The sample yields tens of thousands of distinct CDR3 sequences, approximately 10% seen once. Sequenced here: whole blood, sampled in connection with sensitization to the hapten diphenylcyclopropenone (DPC). These receptors came from a man aged 50 or older with alopecia areata. Some clones in this sample may be carry-over from other donors' samples. CDR3s include the opening cysteine and the closing phenylalanine or tryptophan. Each record gives: D gene, clone size, J gene, V gene, CDR3 DNA, CDR3 protein. A D gene is named only where the DNA matches it firmly. Clone size is not always given. Where it is, it says once, few, many or a class for expanded clones.

d_call: -
clone_size: many
j_call: TRBJ2-7
v_call: TRBV6-1
cdr3_nt: TGTGCCAGCAGTGAGACCTACGAGCAGTACTTC
cdr3_aa: CASSETYEQYF

d_call: -
clone_size: -
j_call: TRBJ2-3
v_call: TRBV5-1
cdr3_nt: TGCGCCAGCAGCTTGTCAGAGCGCTACACAGATACGCAGTATTTT
cdr3_aa: CASSLSERYTDTQYF

d_call: -
clone_size: many
j_call: TRBJ2-1
v_call: TRBV11-3
cdr3_nt: TGTGCCAGCAGCCCCCGCCTAGGTGAGCAGTTCTTC
cdr3_aa: CASSPRLGEQFF

d_call: -
clone_size: many
j_call: TRBJ1-3
v_call: TRBV21-1
cdr3_nt: TGTGCCAGCAGCAAAGGCCGGCGCGGGGCCAGCTCTGGAAACACCATATATTTT
cdr3_aa: CASSKGRRGASSGNTIYF

d_call: TRBD2
clone_size: many
j_call: TRBJ2-3
v_call: TRBV29-1
cdr3_nt: TGCAGCGCGGCTAGCGGCTCTTTAACAGATACGCAGTATTTT
cdr3_aa: CSAASGSLTDTQYF

d_call: TRBD2
clone_size: few
j_call: TRBJ2-7
v_call: TRBV30
cdr3_nt: TGTGCCTGGAAGACTAGCGGGAGCTCCTACGAGCAGTACTTC
cdr3_aa: CAWKTSGSSYEQYF

d_call: TRBD1
clone_size: many
j_call: TRBJ2-3
v_call: TRBV19
cdr3_nt: TGTGCCAGTAGTCTCGGGACAGGGGGTACAGATACGCAGTATTTT
cdr3_aa: CASSLGTGGTDTQYF

d_call: -
clone_size: -
j_call: TRBJ2-5
v_call: TRBV6-2/TRBV6-3
cdr3_nt: TGTGCCAGCACCCAACCGGGCCCCCGTAATGAAGAGACCCAGTACTTC
cdr3_aa: CASTQPGPRNEETQYF

d_call: -
clone_size: many
j_call: TRBJ2-7
v_call: TRBV7-2
cdr3_nt: TGTGCCAGCAGCGTGACGGCAGGGATATTTGACGAGCAGTACTTC
cdr3_aa: CASSVTAGIFDEQYF

d_call: TRBD2
clone_size: many
j_call: TRBJ2-3
v_call: TRBV28
cdr3_nt: TGTGCCAGCAAGGGCCTCCGGGGACTAGCGGGAGGCGCGATTCGCACAGATACGCAGTATTTT
cdr3_aa: CASKGLRGLAGGAIRTDTQYF

d_call: TRBD1
clone_size: many
j_call: TRBJ2-7
v_call: TRBV11-3
cdr3_nt: TGTGCCAGCAGCCCCGGACAGGCCTCCTACGAGCAGTACTTC
cdr3_aa: CASSPGQASYEQYF

d_call: TRBD1
clone_size: many
j_call: TRBJ1-2
v_call: TRBV30
cdr3_nt: TGTGCCTGGAGTCGACAGGGAAACGGTGGCTACACCTTC
cdr3_aa: CAWSRQGNGGYTF

d_call: -
clone_size: -
j_call: TRBJ1-6
v_call: TRBV10-1
cdr3_nt: TGCGCCAGCAGTGGGGGTGATATTAATTCACCCCTCCACTTT
cdr3_aa: CASSGGDINSPLHF

d_call: -
clone_size: few
j_call: TRBJ2-7
v_call: TRBV5-1
cdr3_nt: TGCGCCAGCAGCTTGGCCGCCGGGAGTACTCCCTACGAGCAGTACTTC
cdr3_aa: CASSLAAGSTPYEQYF

d_call: TRBD2
clone_size: few
j_call: TRBJ2-7
v_call: TRBV6-2/TRBV6-3
cdr3_nt: TGTGCCAGCACAAAAGCGGGAGAGTCCTACGAGCAGTACTTC
cdr3_aa: CASTKAGESYEQYF

d_call: -
clone_size: -
j_call: TRBJ2-1
v_call: TRBV10-3
cdr3_nt: TGTGCCATCAGCACTCCCACCTACAATGAGCAGTTCTTC
cdr3_aa: CAISTPTYNEQFF

d_call: -
clone_size: many
j_call: TRBJ1-4
v_call: TRBV20-1
cdr3_nt: TGCAGTGCCCCGGGAAATGAAAAACTGTTTTTT
cdr3_aa: CSAPGNEKLFF

d_call: -
clone_size: once
j_call: TRBJ2-1
v_call: TRBV7-2
cdr3_nt: TGTGCCAGCAGCTTAGTCCGGAGGGCGTGGAATGAGCAGTTCTTC
cdr3_aa: CASSLVRRAWNEQFF

d_call: -
clone_size: many
j_call: TRBJ2-2
v_call: TRBV5-1
cdr3_nt: TGCGCCAGCAATCAGAGGGAAGTCACCGGGGAGCTGTTTTTT
cdr3_aa: CASNQREVTGELFF

d_call: TRBD1
clone_size: many
j_call: TRBJ2-1
v_call: TRBV11-2
cdr3_nt: TGTGCCAGCAGCTTCATGAGGACAGGGAACTTCAATGAGCAGTTCTTC
cdr3_aa: CASSFMRTGNFNEQFF

d_call: TRBD1
clone_size: many
j_call: TRBJ2-5
v_call: TRBV6-5
cdr3_nt: TGTGCCAGCAGTTACCTGGCAGGGGGCTGGGAGACCCAGTACTTC
cdr3_aa: CASSYLAGGWETQYF

d_call: -
clone_size: few
j_call: TRBJ2-3
v_call: TRBV24-1
cdr3_nt: TGTGCCACCAGTGATATCGATGGGGGCCCAGATACGCAGTATTTT
cdr3_aa: CATSDIDGGPDTQYF

d_call: TRBD2
clone_size: many
j_call: TRBJ2-7
v_call: TRBV18
cdr3_nt: TGTGCCAGCTCACCACTAGCGGGCCCCTACGAGCAGTACTTC
cdr3_aa: CASSPLAGPYEQYF

d_call: -
clone_size: -
j_call: TRBJ1-1
v_call: TRBV28
cdr3_nt: TGTGCCACCGTGACACCGAACACTGAAGCTTTCTTT
cdr3_aa: CATVTPNTEAFF

d_call: -
clone_size: few
j_call: TRBJ1-2
v_call: TRBV6-5
cdr3_nt: TGTGCCAGCAGTTACCACGACGCCCCCGACTATGGCTACACCTTC
cdr3_aa: CASSYHDAPDYGYTF

d_call: -
clone_size: many
j_call: TRBJ1-2
v_call: TRBV29-1
cdr3_nt: TGCAGCGTTGAAGTGGGAAATAACTATGGCTACACCTTC
cdr3_aa: CSVEVGNNYGYTF

d_call: -
clone_size: few
j_call: TRBJ2-2
v_call: TRBV5-1
cdr3_nt: TGCGCCAGCAGCACGGAGGGGGAGCTGTTTTTT
cdr3_aa: CASSTEGELFF

d_call: -
clone_size: many
j_call: TRBJ1-1
v_call: TRBV28
cdr3_nt: TGTGCCAGCAGTTTAACCACATTCCGTAACGGGGCTTTCTTT
cdr3_aa: CASSLTTFRNGAFF

d_call: -
clone_size: -
j_call: TRBJ2-3
v_call: TRBV20-1
cdr3_nt: TGCAGCGGGACCGTGGGAAGTACGCAGTATTTT
cdr3_aa: CSGTVGSTQYF